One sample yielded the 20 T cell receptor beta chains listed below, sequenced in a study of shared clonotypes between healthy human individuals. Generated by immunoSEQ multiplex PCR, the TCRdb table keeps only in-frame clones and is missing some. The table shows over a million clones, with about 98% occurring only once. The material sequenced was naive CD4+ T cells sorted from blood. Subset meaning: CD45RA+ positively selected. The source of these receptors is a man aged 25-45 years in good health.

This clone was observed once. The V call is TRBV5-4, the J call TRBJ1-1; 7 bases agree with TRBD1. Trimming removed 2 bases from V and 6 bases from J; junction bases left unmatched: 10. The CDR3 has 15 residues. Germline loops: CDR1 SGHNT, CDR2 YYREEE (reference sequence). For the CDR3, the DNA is TGTGCCAGCAGCTTCCGACAGGGCAGCTTAGCTGAAGCTTTCTTT. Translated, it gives CASSFRQGSLAEAFF.

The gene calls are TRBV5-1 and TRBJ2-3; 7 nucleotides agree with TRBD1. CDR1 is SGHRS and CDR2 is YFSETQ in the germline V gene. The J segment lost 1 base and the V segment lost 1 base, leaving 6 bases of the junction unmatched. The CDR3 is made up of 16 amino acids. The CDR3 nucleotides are TGCGCCAGCAGCTTGATGGGACAGAAAGGCACAGATACGCAGTATTTT. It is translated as CASSLMGQKGTDTQYF.

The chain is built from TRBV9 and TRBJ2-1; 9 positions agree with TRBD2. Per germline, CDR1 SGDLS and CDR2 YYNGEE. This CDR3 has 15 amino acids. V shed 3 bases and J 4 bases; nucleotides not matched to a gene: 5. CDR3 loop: CASSETSGGYNEQFF. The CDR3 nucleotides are TGTGCCAGCAGCGAGACTAGCGGTGGTTACAATGAGCAGTTCTTC.

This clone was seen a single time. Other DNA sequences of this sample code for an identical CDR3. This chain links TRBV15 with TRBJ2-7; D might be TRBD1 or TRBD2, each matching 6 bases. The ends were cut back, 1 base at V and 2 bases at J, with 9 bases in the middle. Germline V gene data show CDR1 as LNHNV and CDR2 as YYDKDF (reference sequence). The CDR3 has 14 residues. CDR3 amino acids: CATSRGGDTYEQYF. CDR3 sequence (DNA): TGTGCCACCAGCAGAGGGGGGGACACCTACGAGCAGTACTTC.

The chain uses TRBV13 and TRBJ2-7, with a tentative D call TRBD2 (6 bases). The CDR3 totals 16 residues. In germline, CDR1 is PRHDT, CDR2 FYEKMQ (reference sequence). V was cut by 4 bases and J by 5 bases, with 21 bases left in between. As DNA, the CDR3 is TGTGCCAGCAGCTCCCCCCAACAGGCGAGGAGGGACGAGCAGTACTTC. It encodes CASSSPQQARRDEQYF.

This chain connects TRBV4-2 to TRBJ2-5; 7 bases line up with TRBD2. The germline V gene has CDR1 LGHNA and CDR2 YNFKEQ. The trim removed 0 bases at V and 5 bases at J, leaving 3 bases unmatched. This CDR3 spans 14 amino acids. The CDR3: CASSQDVGRETQYF. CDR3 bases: TGTGCCAGCAGCCAAGATGTCGGGAGGGAGACCCAGTACTTC.

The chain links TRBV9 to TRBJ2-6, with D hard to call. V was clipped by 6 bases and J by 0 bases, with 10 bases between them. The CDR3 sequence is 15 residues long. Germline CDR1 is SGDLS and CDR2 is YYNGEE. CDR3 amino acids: CASKPNPSGANVLTF. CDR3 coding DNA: TGTGCCAGCAAGCCCAATCCCTCTGGGGCCAACGTCCTGACTTTC.

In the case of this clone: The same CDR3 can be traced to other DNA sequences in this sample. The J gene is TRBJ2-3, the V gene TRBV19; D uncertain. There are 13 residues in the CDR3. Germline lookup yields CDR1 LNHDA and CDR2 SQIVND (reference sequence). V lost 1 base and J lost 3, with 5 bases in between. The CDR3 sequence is CASSIGTTDTQYF. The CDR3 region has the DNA TGTGCCAGTAGTATAGGTACGACAGATACGCAGTATTTT.

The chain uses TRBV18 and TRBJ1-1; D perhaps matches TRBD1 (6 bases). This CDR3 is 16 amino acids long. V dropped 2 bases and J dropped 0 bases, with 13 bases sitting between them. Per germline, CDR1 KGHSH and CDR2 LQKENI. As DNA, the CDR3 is TGTGCCAGCTCACCAGTCCCGGGACAAATGAACACTGAAGCTTTCTTT. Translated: CASSPVPGQMNTEAFF.

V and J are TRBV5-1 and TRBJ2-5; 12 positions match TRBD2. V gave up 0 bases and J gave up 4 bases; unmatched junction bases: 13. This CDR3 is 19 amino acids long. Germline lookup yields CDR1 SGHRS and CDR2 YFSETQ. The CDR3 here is CASSLAATRLAGAVETQYF. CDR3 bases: TGCGCCAGCAGCTTGGCCGCTACGAGACTAGCGGGAGCAGTAGAGACCCAGTACTTC.

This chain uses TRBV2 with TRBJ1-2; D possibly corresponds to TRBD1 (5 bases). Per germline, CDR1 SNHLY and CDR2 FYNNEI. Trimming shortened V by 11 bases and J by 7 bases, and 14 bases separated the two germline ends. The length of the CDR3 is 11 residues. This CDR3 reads CAGAGGGGYTF. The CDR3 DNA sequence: TGTGCCGGCGCCGGCGGGGGTGGCTACACCTTC.

Here the CDR3 DNA reads TGTGCCAGCGGACAAAGGACCTACGAGCAGTACTTC. Residues: CASGQRTYEQYF. This rearrangement joins TRBV19 to TRBJ2-7; D possibly corresponds to TRBD1 (5 bases). CDR3 length: 12 residues. Trimming removed 9 bases from V and 2 bases from J, with 11 bases in between. In germline, CDR1 is LNHDA, CDR2 SQIVND (reference sequence).

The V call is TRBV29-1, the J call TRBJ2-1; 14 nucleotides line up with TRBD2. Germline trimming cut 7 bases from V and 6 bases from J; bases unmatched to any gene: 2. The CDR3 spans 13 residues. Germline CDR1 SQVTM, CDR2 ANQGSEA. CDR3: CSAGLAGGNEQFF. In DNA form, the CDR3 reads TGCAGCGCCGGACTAGCGGGAGGCAATGAGCAGTTCTTC.

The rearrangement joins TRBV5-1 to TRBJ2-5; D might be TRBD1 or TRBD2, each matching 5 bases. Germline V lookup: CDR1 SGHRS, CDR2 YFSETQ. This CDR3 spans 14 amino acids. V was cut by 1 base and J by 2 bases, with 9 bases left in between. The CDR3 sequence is CASSLRGEQETQYF. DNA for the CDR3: TGCGCCAGCAGCTTGAGGGGAGAACAAGAGACCCAGTACTTC.

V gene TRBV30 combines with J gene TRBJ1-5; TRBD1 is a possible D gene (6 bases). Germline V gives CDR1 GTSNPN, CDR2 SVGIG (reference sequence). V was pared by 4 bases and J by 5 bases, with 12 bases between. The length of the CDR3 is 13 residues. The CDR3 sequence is CAWTTGLDQPQHF. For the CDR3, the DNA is TGTGCCTGGACCACAGGGTTGGATCAGCCCCAGCATTTT. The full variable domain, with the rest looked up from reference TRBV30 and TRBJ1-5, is SQTIHQWPATLVQPVGSPLSLECTVEGTSNPNLYWYRQAAGRGLQLLFYSVGIGQISSEVPQNLSASRPQDRQFILSSKKLLLSDSGFYLCAWTTGLDQPQHFGDGTRLSIL.

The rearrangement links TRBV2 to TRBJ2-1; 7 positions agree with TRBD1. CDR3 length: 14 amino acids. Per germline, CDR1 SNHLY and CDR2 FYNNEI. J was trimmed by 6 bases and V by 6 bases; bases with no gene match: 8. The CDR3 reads CASRMGQSFNEQFF. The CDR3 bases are TGTGCCAGCAGGATGGGACAGTCTTTCAATGAGCAGTTCTTC.

The CDR3 reads CAGRRGSRTEAFF. CDR3 nucleotides: TGTGCCGGCCGCCGAGGGAGCAGAACTGAAGCTTTCTTT. This rearrangement joins TRBV28 to TRBJ1-1; D is ambiguous. Germline V gives CDR1 MDHEN, CDR2 SYDVKM. Trimming shortened V by 11 bases and J by 5 bases, and 18 bases separated the two germline ends. This CDR3 has 13 residues.

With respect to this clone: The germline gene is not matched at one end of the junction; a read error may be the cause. CDR3 in amino acids: CASSQDGVMNTETFF. The CDR3 region has the DNA TGCGCCAGCAGCCAAGACGGAGTAATGAACACTGAAACTTTCTTT. The chain is built from TRBV4-1 and TRBJ1-1, with no clear D. The CDR3 totals 15 residues. The V gene's germline CDR1 is MGHRA and CDR2 YSYEKL.

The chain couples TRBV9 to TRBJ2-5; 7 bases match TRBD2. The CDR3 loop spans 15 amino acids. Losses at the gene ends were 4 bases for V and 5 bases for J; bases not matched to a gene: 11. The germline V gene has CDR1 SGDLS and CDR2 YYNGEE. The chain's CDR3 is CASSPGASGPETQYF. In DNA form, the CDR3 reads TGTGCCAGCAGCCCCGGGGCTAGCGGACCGGAGACCCAGTACTTC.

CDR3 DNA: TGTGCCAGCAGTCGACTAGGCTCACTCACAGATACGCAGTATTTT. Translated: CASSRLGSLTDTQYF. The V and J genes are TRBV6-5 and TRBJ2-3; D perhaps matches TRBD2 (6 bases). From germline, CDR1 is MNHEY and CDR2 SVGAGI. V was pared by 5 bases and J by 2 bases, with 14 bases between. The CDR3 spans 15 residues.